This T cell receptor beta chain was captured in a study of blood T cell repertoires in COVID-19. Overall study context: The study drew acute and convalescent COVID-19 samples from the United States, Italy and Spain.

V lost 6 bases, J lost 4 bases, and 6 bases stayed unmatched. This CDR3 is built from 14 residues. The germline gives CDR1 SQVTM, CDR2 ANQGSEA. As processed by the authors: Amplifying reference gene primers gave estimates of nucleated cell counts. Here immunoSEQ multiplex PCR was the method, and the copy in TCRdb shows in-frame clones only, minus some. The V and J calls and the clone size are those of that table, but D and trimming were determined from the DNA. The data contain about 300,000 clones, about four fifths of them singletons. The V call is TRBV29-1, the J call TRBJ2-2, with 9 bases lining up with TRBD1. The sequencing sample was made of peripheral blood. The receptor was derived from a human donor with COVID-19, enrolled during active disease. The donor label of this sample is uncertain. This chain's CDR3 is CSVEQGAGTGELFF. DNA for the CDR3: TGCAGCGTGGAACAGGGGGCGGGCACCGGGGAGCTGTTTTTT.